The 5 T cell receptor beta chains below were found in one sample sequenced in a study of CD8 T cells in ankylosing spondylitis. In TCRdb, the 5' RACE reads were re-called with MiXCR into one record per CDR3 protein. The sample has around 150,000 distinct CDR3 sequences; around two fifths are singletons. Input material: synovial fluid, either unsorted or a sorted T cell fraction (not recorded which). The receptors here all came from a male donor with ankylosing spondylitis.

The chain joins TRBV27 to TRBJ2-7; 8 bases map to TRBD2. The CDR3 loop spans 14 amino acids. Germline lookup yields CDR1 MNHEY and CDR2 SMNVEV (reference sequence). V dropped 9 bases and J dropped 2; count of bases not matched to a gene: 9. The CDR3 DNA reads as TGTGCCAGGCACCCATTAGCGGGAACCTACGAGCAGTACTTC. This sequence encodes CARHPLAGTYEQYF.

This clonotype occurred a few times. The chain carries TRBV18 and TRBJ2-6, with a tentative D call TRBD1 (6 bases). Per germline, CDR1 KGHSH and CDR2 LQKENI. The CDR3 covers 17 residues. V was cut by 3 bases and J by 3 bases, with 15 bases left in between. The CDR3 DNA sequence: TGTGCCAGCTCACCTACCTCAGGGGTTGATGGGGCCAACGTCCTGACTTTC. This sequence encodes CASSPTSGVDGANVLTF.

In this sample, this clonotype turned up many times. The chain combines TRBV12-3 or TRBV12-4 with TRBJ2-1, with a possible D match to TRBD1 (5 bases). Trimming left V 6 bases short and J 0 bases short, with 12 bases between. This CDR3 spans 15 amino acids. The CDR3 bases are TGTGCCAGCAGCGACAGTATGAGCTCCTACAATGAGCAGTTCTTC. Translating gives CASSDSMSSYNEQFF.

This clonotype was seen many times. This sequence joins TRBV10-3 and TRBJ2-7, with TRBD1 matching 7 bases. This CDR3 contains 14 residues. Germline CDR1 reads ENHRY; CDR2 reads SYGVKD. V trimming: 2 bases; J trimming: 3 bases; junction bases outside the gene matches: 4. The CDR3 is CAISEPGTDYEQYF. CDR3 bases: TGTGCCATCAGTGAGCCCGGGACAGACTACGAGCAGTACTTC.

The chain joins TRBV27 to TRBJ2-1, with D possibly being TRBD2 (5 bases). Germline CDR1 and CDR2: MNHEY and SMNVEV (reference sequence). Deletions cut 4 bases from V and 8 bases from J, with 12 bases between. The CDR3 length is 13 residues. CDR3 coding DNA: TGTGCCAGCAGTTCCTCCCTAGCAGATGAGCAGTTCTTC. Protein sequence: CASSSSLADEQFF.